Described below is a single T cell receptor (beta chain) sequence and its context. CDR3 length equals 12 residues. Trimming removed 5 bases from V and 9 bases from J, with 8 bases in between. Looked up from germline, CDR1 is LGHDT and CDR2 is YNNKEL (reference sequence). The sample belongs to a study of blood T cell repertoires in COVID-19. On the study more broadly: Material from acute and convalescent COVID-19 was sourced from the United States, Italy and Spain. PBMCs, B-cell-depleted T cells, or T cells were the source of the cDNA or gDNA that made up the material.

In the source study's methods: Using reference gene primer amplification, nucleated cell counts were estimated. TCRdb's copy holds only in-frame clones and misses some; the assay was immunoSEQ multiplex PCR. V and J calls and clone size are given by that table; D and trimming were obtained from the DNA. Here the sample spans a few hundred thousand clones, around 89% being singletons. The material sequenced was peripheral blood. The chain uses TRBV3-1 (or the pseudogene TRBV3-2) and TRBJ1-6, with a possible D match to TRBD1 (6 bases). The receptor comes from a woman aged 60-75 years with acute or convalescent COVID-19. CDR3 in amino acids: CASSTGISPLHF. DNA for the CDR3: TGTGCCAGCAGCACAGGGATTTCACCCCTCCACTTT.